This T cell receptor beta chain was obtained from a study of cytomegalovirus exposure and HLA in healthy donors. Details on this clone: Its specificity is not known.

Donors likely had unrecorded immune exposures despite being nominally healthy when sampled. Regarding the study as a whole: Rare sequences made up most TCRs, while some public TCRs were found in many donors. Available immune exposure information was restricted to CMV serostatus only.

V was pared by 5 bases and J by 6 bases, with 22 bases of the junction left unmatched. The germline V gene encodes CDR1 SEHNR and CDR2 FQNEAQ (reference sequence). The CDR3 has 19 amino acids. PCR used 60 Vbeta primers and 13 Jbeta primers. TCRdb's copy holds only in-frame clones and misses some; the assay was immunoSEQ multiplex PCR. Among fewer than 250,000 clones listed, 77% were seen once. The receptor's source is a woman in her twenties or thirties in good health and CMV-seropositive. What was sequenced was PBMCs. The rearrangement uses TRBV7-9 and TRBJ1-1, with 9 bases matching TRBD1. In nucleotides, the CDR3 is TGTGCCAGCAGCCAACGTCCCGGGACAGGGATATATGATGCGCCTGAAGCTTTCTTT. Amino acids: CASSQRPGTGIYDAPEAFF.